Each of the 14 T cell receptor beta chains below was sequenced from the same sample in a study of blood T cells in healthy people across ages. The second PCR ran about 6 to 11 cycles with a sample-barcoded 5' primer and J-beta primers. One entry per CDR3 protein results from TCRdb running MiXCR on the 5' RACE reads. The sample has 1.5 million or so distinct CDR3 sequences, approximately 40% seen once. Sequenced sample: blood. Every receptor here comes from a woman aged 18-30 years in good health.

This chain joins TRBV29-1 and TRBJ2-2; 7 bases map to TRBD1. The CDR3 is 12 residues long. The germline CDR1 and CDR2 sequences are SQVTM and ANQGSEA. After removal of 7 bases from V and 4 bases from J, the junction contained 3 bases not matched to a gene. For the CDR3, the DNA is TGCAGCGGTACAGGGGCCACCGGGGAGCTGTTTTTT. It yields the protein CSGTGATGELFF.

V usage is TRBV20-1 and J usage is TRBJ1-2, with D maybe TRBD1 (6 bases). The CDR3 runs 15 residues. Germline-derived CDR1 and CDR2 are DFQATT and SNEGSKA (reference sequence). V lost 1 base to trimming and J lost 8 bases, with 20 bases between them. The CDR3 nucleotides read TGCAGTGCTAGAGGGGAGGGGATGGGGGCAGACGGCTACACCTTC. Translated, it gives CSARGEGMGADGYTF.

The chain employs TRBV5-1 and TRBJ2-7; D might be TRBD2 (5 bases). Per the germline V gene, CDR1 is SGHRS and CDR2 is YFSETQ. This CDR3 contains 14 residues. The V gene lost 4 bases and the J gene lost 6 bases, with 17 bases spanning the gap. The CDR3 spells CASSADYLSAEQYF. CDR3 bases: TGCGCCAGCAGCGCAGACTACTTATCCGCCGAGCAGTACTTC.

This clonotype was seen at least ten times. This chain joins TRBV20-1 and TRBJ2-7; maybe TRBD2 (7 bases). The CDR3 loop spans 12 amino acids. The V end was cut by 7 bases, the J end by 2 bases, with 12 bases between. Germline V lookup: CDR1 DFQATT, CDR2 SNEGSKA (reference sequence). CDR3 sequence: CSVGGGAYEQYF. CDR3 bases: TGCAGTGTAGGAGGGGGGGCCTACGAGCAGTACTTC.

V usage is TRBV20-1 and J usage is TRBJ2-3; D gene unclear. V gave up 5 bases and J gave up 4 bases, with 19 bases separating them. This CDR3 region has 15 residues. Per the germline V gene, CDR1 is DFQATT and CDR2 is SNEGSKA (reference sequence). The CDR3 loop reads CSAPRVAGSSDTQYF. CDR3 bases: TGCAGTGCTCCCCGGGTGGCAGGCTCCTCAGATACGCAGTATTTT.

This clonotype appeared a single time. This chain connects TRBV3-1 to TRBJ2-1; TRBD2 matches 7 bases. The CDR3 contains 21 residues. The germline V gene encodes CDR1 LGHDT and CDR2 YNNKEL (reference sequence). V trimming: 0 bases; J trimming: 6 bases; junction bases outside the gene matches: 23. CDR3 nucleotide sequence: TGTGCCAGCAGCCAAGATTATCAAGGTTTAGCGGGTAACGGGCACAGCAATGAGCAGTTCTTC. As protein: CASSQDYQGLAGNGHSNEQFF.

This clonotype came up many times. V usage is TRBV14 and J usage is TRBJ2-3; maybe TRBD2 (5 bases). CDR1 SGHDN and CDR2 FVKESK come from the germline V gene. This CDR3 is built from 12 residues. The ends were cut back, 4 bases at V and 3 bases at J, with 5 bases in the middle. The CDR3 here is CASSRRTDTQYF. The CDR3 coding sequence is TGTGCCAGCAGCCGGAGGACAGATACGCAGTATTTT.

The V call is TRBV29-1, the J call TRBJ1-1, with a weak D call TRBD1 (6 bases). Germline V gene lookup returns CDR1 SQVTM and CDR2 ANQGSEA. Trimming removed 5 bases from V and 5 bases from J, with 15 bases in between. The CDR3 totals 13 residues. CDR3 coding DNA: TGCAGCGTTTCCAGGGGATTATGGACTGAAGCTTTCTTT. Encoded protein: CSVSRGLWTEAFF. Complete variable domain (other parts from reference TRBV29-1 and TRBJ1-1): SAVISQKPSRDICQRGTSLTIQCQVDSQVTMMFWYRQQPGQSLTLIATANQGSEATYESGFVIDKFPISRPNLTFSTLTVSNMSPEDSSIYLCSVSRGLWTEAFFGQGTRLTVV.

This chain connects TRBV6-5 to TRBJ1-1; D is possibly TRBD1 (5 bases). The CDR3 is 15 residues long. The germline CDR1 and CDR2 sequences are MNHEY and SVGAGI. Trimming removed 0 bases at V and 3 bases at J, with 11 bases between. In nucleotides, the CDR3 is TGTGCCAGCAGTTACTCTGGGGGACTGCACACTGAAGCTTTCTTT. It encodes CASSYSGGLHTEAFF.

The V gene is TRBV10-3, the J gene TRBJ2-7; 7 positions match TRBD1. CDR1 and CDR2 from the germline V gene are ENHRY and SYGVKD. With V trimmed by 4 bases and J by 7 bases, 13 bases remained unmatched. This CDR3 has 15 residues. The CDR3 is CAISGTGAPYNEQYF. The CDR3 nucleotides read TGTGCCATCAGTGGCACAGGGGCCCCCTACAATGAGCAGTACTTC.

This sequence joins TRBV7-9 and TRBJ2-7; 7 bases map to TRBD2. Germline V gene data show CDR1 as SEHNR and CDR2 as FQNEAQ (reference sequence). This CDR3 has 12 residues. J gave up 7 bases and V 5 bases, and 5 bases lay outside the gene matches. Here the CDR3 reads CASSRAGHEQYF. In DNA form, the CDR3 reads TGTGCCAGCAGCCGAGCGGGGCATGAGCAGTACTTC.

Here the CDR3 reads CASSPWTGPYSNQPQHF. CDR3 nucleotide sequence: TGTGCCAGCAGTCCGTGGACAGGGCCCTATAGCAATCAGCCCCAGCATTTT. J is TRBJ1-5 and V is TRBV28; 8 bases match TRBD1. J gave up 0 bases and V 5 bases, and 9 bases lay outside the gene matches. This CDR3 contains 17 residues. The germline gives CDR1 MDHEN, CDR2 SYDVKM.

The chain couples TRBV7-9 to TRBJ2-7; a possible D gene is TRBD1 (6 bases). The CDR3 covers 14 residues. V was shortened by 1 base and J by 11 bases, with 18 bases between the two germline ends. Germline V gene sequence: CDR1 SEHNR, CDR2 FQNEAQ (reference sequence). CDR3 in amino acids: CASSLGQDRALEYF. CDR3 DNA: TGTGCCAGCAGCTTAGGACAGGACAGAGCCCTAGAGTACTTC.

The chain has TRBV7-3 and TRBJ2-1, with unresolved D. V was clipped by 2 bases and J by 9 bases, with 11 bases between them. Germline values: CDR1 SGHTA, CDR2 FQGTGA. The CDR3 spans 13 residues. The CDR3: CASSLYPLFEQFF. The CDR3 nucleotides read TGTGCCAGCAGCTTATATCCCCTTTTTGAGCAGTTCTTC.